These T cell receptor beta chains were read from a single sample in a study of T cells expressing NK-cell markers. No DNA is given; TCRdb re-called the 5' RACE reads and lists each CDR3 protein once. Recorded for this sample: hundreds of thousands of distinct CDR3 sequences. The sequencing input was blood T cells: a sorted CD56 or NKG2C T cell subset, CD4+ or CD8+ T cells, or bulk PBMC T cells (not recorded which). The receptors derive from a man between 18 and 29 years old in good health. The CDR3 runs from the conserved cysteine through the conserved F or W.

v_call,j_call,cdr3_aa
TRBV29-1,TRBJ2-2,CSVERREGDTSGELFF
TRBV12-3/TRBV12-4,TRBJ2-5,CASRRQAPGETQYF
TRBV6-1,TRBJ1-3,CASSEAVHPSGNTIYF
TRBV5-1,TRBJ1-1,CASGRGGARNTEAFF
TRBV6-2/TRBV6-3,TRBJ2-3,CASSPGLAGGADTQYF
TRBV10-3,TRBJ2-1,CAISDPTRSLDEQFF
TRBV20-1,TRBJ1-1,CSARTRGRGDTEAFF
TRBV13,TRBJ2-1,CASSFAGKEQFF
TRBV6-5,TRBJ2-7,CASSYSRFSGTYEQYF
TRBV9,TRBJ2-1,CASSVDTAGVLNEQFF
TRBV12-3/TRBV12-4,TRBJ2-1,CASSLRAGDRNEQFF
TRBV4-2,TRBJ2-2,CASSQGTSANTGELFF
TRBV7-2,TRBJ1-3,CASSRDRASSGNTIYF
TRBV19,TRBJ2-6,CASSLRGSRANVLTF
TRBV11-2,TRBJ2-1,CASSLRGGGRNEQFF
TRBV19,TRBJ2-1,CASRLVWRETPGEQFF
TRBV24-1,TRBJ1-5,CATSDGTGGNQPQHF
TRBV7-8,TRBJ2-7,CASSFGDPGLYEQYF
TRBV7-8,TRBJ2-5,CASSPRRGQGETQYF
TRBV11-2,TRBJ1-1,CASSLERMSGAAFF
TRBV4-1,TRBJ2-1,CASSQEAGGPPYNEQFF
TRBV12-3/TRBV12-4,TRBJ1-2,CASSLGPRDGYTF
TRBV7-9,TRBJ1-3,CASSLLGQGNTIYF
TRBV19,TRBJ2-6,CASSIGESGANVLTF
TRBV25-1,TRBJ2-1,CASSAGPAFERINEQFF
TRBV25-1,TRBJ2-7,CASSTPPGQGSYEQYF
TRBV3-1,TRBJ1-3,CASSQSGGSGNTIYF
TRBV10-3,TRBJ2-5,CAISEGQGRQETQYF
TRBV7-9,TRBJ2-2,CASLNWRGTGELFF
TRBV10-3,TRBJ2-7,CAISDPSSVYEQYF
TRBV4-2,TRBJ2-4,CASSQGAAGRENIQYF
TRBV15,TRBJ2-2,CATSRPPGESGELFF
TRBV12-3/TRBV12-4,TRBJ2-1,CASSPRGLAGYNEQFF
TRBV5-5,TRBJ1-6,CASSLQGTYNSPLHF
TRBV7-9,TRBJ2-5,CASSLSVPPPGTQYF
TRBV28,TRBJ1-2,CASSAGQSYYGYTF
TRBV28,TRBJ1-5,CASSSMHASRPQHF
TRBV5-5,TRBJ2-4,CASSLMTGTQLAKNIQYF